A single sample gave rise to the 30 T cell receptor beta chains below, sequenced in a study of cytomegalovirus exposure and HLA in healthy donors. PCR employed 60 Vbeta and 13 Jbeta primers. Measured with immunoSEQ multiplex PCR; TCRdb has only the in-frame clones, and not every one. Of around 150,000 clones in the sample, 70% to 80% are singletons; the top ten hold around 2%. Sequencing was carried out using PBMCs. These receptors were collected from a man aged 25-45 years in good health and CMV-seronegative.

This clone appeared once. The chain combines TRBV11-3 with TRBJ2-7; the D gene is possibly TRBD2 (7 bases). The CDR3 totals 14 residues. CDR1 is SGHNT and CDR2 is YENEEA in the germline V gene. V dropped 5 bases and J dropped 1 base, with 12 bases sitting between them. CDR3 coding DNA: TGTGCCAGCAGCCCAAGGGGGGGTTCCTACGAGCAGTACTTC. Residues: CASSPRGGSYEQYF.

The CDR3 bases are TGTGCCAGCAGCTTAGGAGCGGCCCAACATTGGATTGAGCAGTTCTTC. As protein: CASSLGAAQHWIEQFF. This chain uses TRBV7-9 with TRBJ2-1; TRBD2 is a possible D gene (5 bases). The germline V gene has CDR1 SEHNR and CDR2 FQNEAQ (reference sequence). The CDR3 totals 16 residues. V was shortened by 1 base and J by 9 bases, with 19 bases between the two germline ends. Complete variable domain (other parts from reference TRBV7-9 and TRBJ2-1): DTGVSQNPRHKITKRGQNVTFRCDPISEHNRLYWYRQTLGQGPEFLTYFQNEAQLEKSRLLSDRFSAERPKGSFSTLEIQRTEQGDSAMYLCASSLGAAQHWIEQFFGPGTRLTVL.

The V gene is TRBV19, the J gene TRBJ2-7, with D perhaps matching TRBD1 (6 bases). In germline, CDR1 is LNHDA, CDR2 SQIVND (reference sequence). The CDR3 length is 15 residues. Trimming left V 8 bases short and J 0 bases short, with 17 bases between. The CDR3, as DNA: TGTGCCAGTGGCAACAGGGCCTCCACCTCCTACGAGCAGTACTTC. Protein product: CASGNRASTSYEQYF.

Only one count was recorded for this clone. As DNA, the CDR3 is TGTGCCAGCAGCTTAGGTCATGGGGGGGTCTCCATGGAAAATGAAAAACTGTTTTTT. Translated: CASSLGHGGVSMENEKLFF. The chain couples TRBV7-6 to TRBJ1-4, with TRBD1 as a possible D gene (5 bases). Between the trimmed V and J ends, which lost 1 base and 5 bases, there was a span of 23 bases. The CDR3 length is 19 residues. Germline V lookup: CDR1 SGHVS, CDR2 FNYEAQ.

This chain uses TRBV19 with TRBJ1-5; 8 bases match TRBD1. V gave up 0 bases and J gave up 5 bases; unmatched junction bases: 15. CDR1 LNHDA and CDR2 SQIVND come from the germline V gene (reference sequence). The CDR3 has 19 residues. For the CDR3, the DNA is TGTGCCAGTAGTATAGATGGGGCAGGGGGCCGCGAATGGGATCAGCCCCAGCATTTT. As protein: CASSIDGAGGREWDQPQHF.

This chain connects TRBV7-9 to TRBJ2-2; D remains unclear. V was cut by 0 bases and J by 1 base, with 3 bases left in between. The CDR3 contains 14 residues. Per the germline V gene, CDR1 is SEHNR and CDR2 is FQNEAQ (reference sequence). The CDR3 region is CASSLARNTGELFF. CDR3 nucleotide sequence: TGTGCCAGCAGCTTAGCTCGGAACACCGGGGAGCTGTTTTTT. Full variable domain (outside the CDR3, taken from reference TRBV7-9 and TRBJ2-2): DTGVSQNPRHKITKRGQNVTFRCDPISEHNRLYWYRQTLGQGPEFLTYFQNEAQLEKSRLLSDRFSAERPKGSFSTLEIQRTEQGDSAMYLCASSLARNTGELFFGEGSRLTVL.

V is TRBV28 and J is TRBJ1-5, with TRBD1 identical over 7 bases. The CDR3 covers 15 residues. J gave up 5 bases and V 3 bases, and 7 bases lay outside the gene matches. Looked up from germline, CDR1 is MDHEN and CDR2 is SYDVKM. DNA for the CDR3: TGTGCCAGCAGTTTTGGGACAGTGGAGTATCAGCCCCAGCATTTT. Its protein product is CASSFGTVEYQPQHF.

The rearrangement uses TRBV4-1 and TRBJ2-1; possible D gene TRBD1, 5 bases. V lost 4 bases, J lost 3 bases, and 13 bases lay in between. The CDR3 is 15 amino acids. Germline loops: CDR1 MGHRA, CDR2 YSYEKL. CDR3 nucleotide sequence: TGCGCCAGCAGCCCGACAAGGGGCCGCTACAATGAGCAGTTCTTC. It translates to CASSPTRGRYNEQFF.

The J gene is TRBJ2-5, the V gene TRBV9; D may be TRBD2 (6 bases). Trimming removed 0 bases at V and 1 base at J, with 10 bases between. CDR1 SGDLS and CDR2 YYNGEE come from the germline V gene. The CDR3 length is 15 residues. CDR3 coding DNA: TGTGCCAGCAGCGTAGGCGGGATCACCCAAGAGACCCAGTACTTC. As protein: CASSVGGITQETQYF.

The CDR3 DNA sequence: TGTGCCAGCAGCTTAGTCGCAGCGGGAGGGCCTGGGTCGTTTTTT. Its translation is CASSLVAAGGPGSFF. The chain recombines TRBV11-2 with TRBJ2-2, with 10 bases that match TRBD2. Germline CDR1 and CDR2: SGHAT and FQNNGV. This CDR3 is 15 amino acids long. The V and J ends lost 1 base and 16 bases, in that order; junction bases with no gene match: 12.

A few counts support this clone. CDR3 residues: CAWRSLGQGGSGGYTF. CDR3 coding DNA: TGTGCCTGGAGATCCTTAGGACAGGGGGGGTCGGGAGGCTACACCTTC. This chain links TRBV30 with TRBJ1-2; TRBD1 agrees at 10 bases. This CDR3 spans 16 amino acids. The V segment lost 3 bases and the J segment 8 bases; nucleotides outside the gene matches: 15. Germline values: CDR1 GTSNPN, CDR2 SVGIG (reference sequence).

This clone was seen a single time. Other DNA sequences in this specimen translate into the identical CDR3. This chain links TRBV9 with TRBJ2-7; weak D call: TRBD1 (6 bases). Looked up from germline, CDR1 is SGDLS and CDR2 is YYNGEE. The CDR3 has 15 amino acids. V was clipped by 2 bases and J by 3 bases, with 15 bases between them. The CDR3 DNA reads TGTGCCAGCAGCGTGGGGCCGGGACAACTCTACGAGCAGTACTTC. This translates into CASSVGPGQLYEQYF.

With regard to this clone: The junction departs from the called germline gene at one end, perhaps through a read error. Distinct nucleotide sequences in the sample also encode this CDR3. This chain connects TRBV5-6 to TRBJ1-1; 8 bases fit TRBD1. Germline V gene data show CDR1 as SGHDT and CDR2 as YYEEEE. This CDR3 comprises 15 residues. The CDR3 region has the DNA TGTGCCAGCAGCTTGAACAGGGGGTATGCCACTGAGGCTTTCTTT. Amino acids: CASSLNRGYATEAFF.

This clone has only a few counts. The chain employs TRBV10-1 and TRBJ2-5; the match to TRBD1 covers 11 bases. Trimming at V came to 6 bases and at J to 4 bases, leaving 4 bases not matched to a gene. This CDR3 contains 14 residues. Germline V lookup: CDR1 WNHNN, CDR2 SYGVQD (reference sequence). The CDR3 protein is CASSGTGGIETQYF. CDR3 sequence (DNA): TGCGCCAGCAGCGGGACAGGGGGAATAGAGACCCAGTACTTC.

This clone is medium-sized (0.01 to 0.1%) within its sample. The chain is built from TRBV6-5 and TRBJ2-7; 8 nucleotides match TRBD1. V lost 6 bases, J lost 5 bases, and 6 bases stayed unmatched. The CDR3 contains 13 residues. Germline V lookup: CDR1 MNHEY, CDR2 SVGAGI. CDR3 in amino acids: CASRLQGENEQYF. In nucleotides, the CDR3 is TGTGCCAGCAGACTACAGGGGGAGAACGAGCAGTACTTC.

In its sample, this clone was seen once. The chain carries TRBV6-1 and TRBJ2-7; TRBD1 matches at 11 bases. The CDR3 contains 14 residues. V shed 4 bases, J shed 6 bases, and the junction held 5 bases outside the gene matches. Germline V CDR1 and CDR2: MNHNS, SASEGT. The CDR3, as DNA: TGTGCCAGCAGTGTGTGGACAGGGGGCTCCGAGCAGTACTTC. Its protein product is CASSVWTGGSEQYF.

V gene TRBV6-6 combines with J gene TRBJ2-3; D is unclear. This CDR3 contains 16 residues. Trimming left V 6 bases short and J 2 bases short, with 18 bases between. Germline values: CDR1 MNHNY, CDR2 SVGAGI (reference sequence). The CDR3 protein is CASSYDSPFLTDTQYF. CDR3 coding DNA: TGTGCCAGCAGCTACGACTCCCCTTTCCTCACAGATACGCAGTATTTT.

The V call is TRBV7-9, the J call TRBJ1-5, with TRBD1 matching over 7 bases. V dropped 3 bases and J dropped 4; count of bases not matched to a gene: 6. Germline CDR1 SEHNR, CDR2 FQNEAQ (reference sequence). The CDR3 is 15 amino acids. The CDR3 region has the DNA TGTGCCAGCAGCTTTTCCGGGACAGAGAATCAGCCCCAGCATTTT. It codes for CASSFSGTENQPQHF.

The V call is TRBV28, the J call TRBJ2-7, with 10 nucleotides matching TRBD2. The CDR3 totals 16 residues. V was pared by 5 bases and J by 4 bases, with 11 bases of the junction left unmatched. Germline CDR1 reads MDHEN; CDR2 reads SYDVKM. CDR3 loop: CASSLLAGALFYEQYF. The CDR3, as DNA: TGTGCCAGCAGTCTCCTAGCGGGAGCCCTATTTTACGAGCAGTACTTC.

J is TRBJ2-3 and V is TRBV6-1; 10 nucleotides align to TRBD2. CDR3 length equals 14 residues. Germline CDR1 and CDR2: MNHNS and SASEGT. V shed 8 bases, J shed 9 bases, and the junction held 11 bases outside the gene matches. CDR3 loop: CASLNSGRAGTQYF. The CDR3 DNA reads TGTGCCAGCTTGAACAGCGGGAGGGCCGGCACGCAGTATTTT.

The chain combines TRBV7-3 with TRBJ1-1, with 9 bases identical to TRBD1. The germline CDR1 and CDR2 sequences are SGHTA and FQGTGA. V gave up 5 bases and J gave up 7 bases; unmatched junction bases: 8. The CDR3 is 14 amino acids. CDR3 bases: TGTGCCAGCAGCCCTGAGGCGGGACAGGGTGAAGCTTTCTTT. Residues: CASSPEAGQGEAFF. Variable domain in full (rest from reference TRBV7-3 and TRBJ1-1): GAGVSQTPSNKVTEKGKYVELRCDPISGHTALYWYRQSLGQGPEFLIYFQGTGAADDSGLPNDRFFAVRPEGSVSTLKIQRTERGDSAVYLCASSPEAGQGEAFFGQGTRLTVV.

The gene calls are TRBV19 and TRBJ2-3, with 13 bases aligning to TRBD2. Germline V gene sequence: CDR1 LNHDA, CDR2 SQIVND (reference sequence). Unmatched junction bases numbered 7, after V lost 1 base and J lost 9 bases. CDR3 length: 16 amino acids. Written as DNA, the CDR3 is TGTGCCAGTAGTATAGGGACTAGCGGGAGAAGGGGAACGCAGTATTTT. Protein product: CASSIGTSGRRGTQYF.

V and J are TRBV15 and TRBJ1-2; a weak D match, TRBD1 (6 bases). The CDR3 sequence is 14 residues long. Germline CDR1 LNHNV, CDR2 YYDKDF (reference sequence). V dropped 1 base and J dropped 6 bases, with 12 bases sitting between them. The CDR3 sequence: CATSRAGRGDGYTF. The CDR3 nucleotides read TGTGCCACCAGCAGAGCGGGCAGGGGCGATGGCTACACCTTC.

The chain employs TRBV11-2 and TRBJ2-3; TRBD1 agrees at 8 bases. CDR3 size: 16 residues. Germline assignment: CDR1 SGHAT and CDR2 FQNNGV. With 1 base clipped from V and 2 bases from J, the junction kept 5 bases outside the gene matches. The DNA for the CDR3 is TGTGCCAGCAGCTTAGGGCGACAGGGGTTCACAGATACGCAGTATTTT. Translation: CASSLGRQGFTDTQYF.

This chain joins TRBV6-1 and TRBJ1-2; D gene ambiguous. Germline CDR1 reads MNHNS; CDR2 reads SASEGT. The CDR3 length is 13 residues. Trimming removed 0 bases from V and 8 bases from J, with 10 bases in between. The CDR3, as DNA: TGTGCCAGCAGTGAAGCTCTGAGCGGCGGCTACACCTTC. Amino acids: CASSEALSGGYTF.

In its sample, this clone was seen once. V gene TRBV21-1 combines with J gene TRBJ2-3; no check of the table's D call, TRBD1, against the DNA was made. TRBV21-1 is classified as a pseudogene. The CDR3 has 16 residues. The CDR3 spells CASSRTGPLTTDTQYF. The CDR3 DNA reads as TGTGCCAGCAGCAGGACAGGGCCACTTACCACAGATACGCAGTATTTT.

On this clone itself: The junction differs from germline at one of its ends, possibly a read error. In DNA form, the CDR3 reads TGTGCCAGCAGCTCTAGCTCCCACGAGCAGTACTTC. This encodes CASSSSSHEQYF. V gene TRBV5-8 combines with J gene TRBJ2-7; possibly TRBD2 for D (5 bases). Per germline, CDR1 SGHTS and CDR2 YDEGEE. The CDR3 consists of 12 residues.

The J gene is TRBJ2-3, the V gene TRBV19; unclear D gene. Germline V lookup: CDR1 LNHDA, CDR2 SQIVND (reference sequence). This CDR3 has 15 amino acids. V dropped 5 bases and J dropped 0 bases, with 12 bases sitting between them. The DNA of the CDR3 is TGTGCCAGTAGTTCAATGACGGGTAGCACAGATACGCAGTATTTT. Protein sequence: CASSSMTGSTDTQYF.

This chain connects TRBV28 to TRBJ2-7; a possible D gene is TRBD1 (5 bases). The CDR3 has 13 amino acids. Germline V gives CDR1 MDHEN, CDR2 SYDVKM. Trimming left V 4 bases short and J 1 base short, with 8 bases between. CDR3 sequence reads: CASSWPGSYEQYF. The CDR3 nucleotides are TGTGCCAGCAGTTGGCCAGGGTCCTACGAGCAGTACTTC.

The rearrangement joins TRBV7-3 to TRBJ2-1; 7 bases fit TRBD1. The CDR3 covers 16 residues. V gave up 5 bases and J gave up 0 bases; unmatched junction bases: 7. Per germline, CDR1 SGHTA and CDR2 FQGTGA. CDR3 bases: TGTGCCAGCAGCCCTCGACAGGGTAGCTCCTACAATGAGCAGTTCTTC. Protein product: CASSPRQGSSYNEQFF.